This TCR beta chain was recovered during a study of shared clonotypes between healthy human individuals. Points from the study as a whole: Approximately 4.6% of naive CD4 clonotypes were shared across a few donors. Incompleteness in sorted-subset sequencing, despite large depth, was shown by rarefaction.

Healthy HIV-negative adults without recent acute infections or vaccinations served as donors. In the CD4+ fraction, cells were divided into CD45RA+ naive and CD45RA-negative memory subsets. The CDR3 is 14 residues long. Germline loops: CDR1 SEHNR, CDR2 FQNEAQ (reference sequence). V dropped 1 base and J dropped 2 bases, with 8 bases sitting between them. Profiled with immunoSEQ multiplex PCR; TCRdb holds only in-frame clones, not every one. The data contain millions of clones, 90% to 95% of them singletons. Turning to this clone: Its target is unknown.

J is TRBJ1-1 and V is TRBV7-9; D uncertain. The sample consisted of naive CD4+ T cells sorted from blood. Stated subset: CD45RA+ positively selected. This clonotype was obtained from a man between 18 and 35 years old in good health. The CDR3 region is CASSLVWANTEAFF. CDR3 sequence (DNA): TGTGCCAGCAGCTTAGTTTGGGCCAACACTGAAGCTTTCTTT.